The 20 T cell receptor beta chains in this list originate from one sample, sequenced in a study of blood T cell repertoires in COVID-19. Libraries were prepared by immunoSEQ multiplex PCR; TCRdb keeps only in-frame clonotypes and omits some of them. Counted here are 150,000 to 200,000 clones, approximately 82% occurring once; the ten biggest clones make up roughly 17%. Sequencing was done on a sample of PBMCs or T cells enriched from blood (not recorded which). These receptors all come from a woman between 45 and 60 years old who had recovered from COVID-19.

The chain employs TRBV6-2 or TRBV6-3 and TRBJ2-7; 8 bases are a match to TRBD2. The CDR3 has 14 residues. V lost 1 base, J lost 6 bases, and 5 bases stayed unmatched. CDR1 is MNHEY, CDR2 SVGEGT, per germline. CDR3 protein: CASSYWREDGEQYF. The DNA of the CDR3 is TGTGCCAGCAGTTACTGGCGGGAGGATGGCGAGCAGTACTTC.

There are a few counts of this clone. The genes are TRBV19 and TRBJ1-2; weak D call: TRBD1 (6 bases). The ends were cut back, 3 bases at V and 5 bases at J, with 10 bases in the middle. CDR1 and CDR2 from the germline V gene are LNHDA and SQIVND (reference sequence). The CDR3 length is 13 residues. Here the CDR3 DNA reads TGTGCCAGTAGTATGGGGGCGCAGTATGGCTACACCTTC. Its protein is CASSMGAQYGYTF.

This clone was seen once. Here the CDR3 reads CASSIGRQGMNTEAFF. CDR3 nucleotides: TGTGCCAGTAGTATAGGCCGACAGGGAATGAACACTGAAGCTTTCTTT. J is TRBJ1-1 and V is TRBV19; 7 nucleotides align to TRBD1. The trim removed 1 base at V and 0 bases at J, leaving 5 bases unmatched. Germline assignment: CDR1 LNHDA and CDR2 SQIVND (reference sequence). The CDR3 length is 16 residues.

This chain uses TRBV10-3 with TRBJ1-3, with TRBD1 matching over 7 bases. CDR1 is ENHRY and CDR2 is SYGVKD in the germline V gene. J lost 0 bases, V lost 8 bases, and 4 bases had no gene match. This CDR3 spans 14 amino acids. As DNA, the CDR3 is TGTGCCATCTCGGGGACAGACTCTGGAAACACCATATATTTT. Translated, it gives CAISGTDSGNTIYF.

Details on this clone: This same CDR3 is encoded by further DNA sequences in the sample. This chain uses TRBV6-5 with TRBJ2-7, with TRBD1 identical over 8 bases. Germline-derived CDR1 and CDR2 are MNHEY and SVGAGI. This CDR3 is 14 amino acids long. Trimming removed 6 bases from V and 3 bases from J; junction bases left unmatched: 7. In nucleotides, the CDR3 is TGTGCCAGCAGCCCCGGGACAGGAATCTACGAGCAGTACTTC. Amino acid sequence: CASSPGTGIYEQYF.

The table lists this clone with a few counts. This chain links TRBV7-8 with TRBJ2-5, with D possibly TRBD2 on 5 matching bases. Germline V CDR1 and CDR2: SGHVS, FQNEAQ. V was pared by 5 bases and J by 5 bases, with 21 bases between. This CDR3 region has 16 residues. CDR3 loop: CASSPLRDGWRETQYF. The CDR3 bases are TGTGCCAGCAGCCCCCTGAGGGATGGGTGGAGGGAGACCCAGTACTTC.

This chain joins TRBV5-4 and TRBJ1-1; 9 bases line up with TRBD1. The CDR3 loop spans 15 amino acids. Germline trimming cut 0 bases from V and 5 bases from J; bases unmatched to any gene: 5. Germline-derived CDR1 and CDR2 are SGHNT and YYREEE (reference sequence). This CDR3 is CASSLGDRVGTEAFF. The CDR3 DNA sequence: TGTGCCAGCAGCTTGGGGGACAGGGTCGGTACTGAAGCTTTCTTT.

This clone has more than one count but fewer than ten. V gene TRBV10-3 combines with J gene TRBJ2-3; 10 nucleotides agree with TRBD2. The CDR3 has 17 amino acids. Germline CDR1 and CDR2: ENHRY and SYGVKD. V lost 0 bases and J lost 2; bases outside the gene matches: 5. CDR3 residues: CAISESLLAGLTDTQYF. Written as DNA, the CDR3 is TGTGCCATCAGTGAGTCGTTACTAGCGGGGCTCACAGATACGCAGTATTTT.

The CDR3 spells CAWRVGVGTGELFF. In nucleotides, the CDR3 is TGTGCCTGGAGAGTGGGAGTTGGTACCGGGGAGCTGTTTTTT. The chain recombines TRBV30 with TRBJ2-2, with D possibly being TRBD2 (5 bases). Germline values: CDR1 GTSNPN, CDR2 SVGIG (reference sequence). V was trimmed by 3 bases and J by 5 bases, leaving 13 bases between them. The CDR3 length is 14 residues.

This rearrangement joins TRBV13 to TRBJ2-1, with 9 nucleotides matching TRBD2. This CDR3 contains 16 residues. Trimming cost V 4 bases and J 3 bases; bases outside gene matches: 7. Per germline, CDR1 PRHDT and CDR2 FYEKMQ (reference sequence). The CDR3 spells CASSSGTSRFYNEQFF. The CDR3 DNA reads TGTGCCAGCAGCTCGGGGACTAGCCGCTTCTACAATGAGCAGTTCTTC.

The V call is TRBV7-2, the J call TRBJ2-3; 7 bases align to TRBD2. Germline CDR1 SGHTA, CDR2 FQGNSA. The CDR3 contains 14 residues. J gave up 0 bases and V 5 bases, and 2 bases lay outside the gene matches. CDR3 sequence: CASSPGRSTDTQYF. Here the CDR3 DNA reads TGTGCCAGCAGCCCCGGGAGGAGCACAGATACGCAGTATTTT.

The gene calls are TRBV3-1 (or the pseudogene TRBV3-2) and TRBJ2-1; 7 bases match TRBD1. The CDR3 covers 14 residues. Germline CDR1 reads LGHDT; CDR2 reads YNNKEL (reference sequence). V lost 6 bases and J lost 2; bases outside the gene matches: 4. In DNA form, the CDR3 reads TGTGCCAGCAGTCCCGGGACAGCCTACAATGAGCAGTTCTTC. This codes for CASSPGTAYNEQFF.

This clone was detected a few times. CDR3 region: CASSQDRQGEAFF. The CDR3 coding sequence is TGCGCCAGCAGCCAAGATAGACAGGGAGAAGCTTTCTTT. The chain recombines TRBV4-1 with TRBJ1-1, with 7 bases identical to TRBD1. Germline lookup yields CDR1 MGHRA and CDR2 YSYEKL. CDR3 length: 13 residues. J lost 8 bases, V lost 0 bases, and 3 bases had no gene match.

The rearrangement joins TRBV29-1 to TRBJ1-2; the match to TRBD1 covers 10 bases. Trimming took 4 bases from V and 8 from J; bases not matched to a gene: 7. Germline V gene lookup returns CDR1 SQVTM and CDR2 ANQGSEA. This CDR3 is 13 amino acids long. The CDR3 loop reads CSVGGQGTNGYTF. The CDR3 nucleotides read TGCAGCGTTGGGGGACAGGGGACGAACGGCTACACCTTC. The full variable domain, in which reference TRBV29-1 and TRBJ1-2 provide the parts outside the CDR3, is SAVISQKPSRDICQRGTSLTIQCQVDSQVTMMFWYRQQPGQSLTLIATANQGSEATYESGFVIDKFPISRPNLTFSTLTVSNMSPEDSSIYLCSVGGQGTNGYTFGSGTRLTVV.

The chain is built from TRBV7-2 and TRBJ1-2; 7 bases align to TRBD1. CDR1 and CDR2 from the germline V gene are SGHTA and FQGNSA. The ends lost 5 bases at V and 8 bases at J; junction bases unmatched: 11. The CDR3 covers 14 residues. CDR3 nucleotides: TGTGCCAGCAGCGCAACCGGGACAGCAGGCGGCTACACCTTC. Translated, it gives CASSATGTAGGYTF.

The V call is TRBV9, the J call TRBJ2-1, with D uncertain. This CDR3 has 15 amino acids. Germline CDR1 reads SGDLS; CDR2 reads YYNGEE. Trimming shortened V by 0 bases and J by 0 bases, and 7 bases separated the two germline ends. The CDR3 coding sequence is TGTGCCAGCAGCGTAGTTAGCAGCTCCTACAATGAGCAGTTCTTC. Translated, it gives CASSVVSSSYNEQFF.

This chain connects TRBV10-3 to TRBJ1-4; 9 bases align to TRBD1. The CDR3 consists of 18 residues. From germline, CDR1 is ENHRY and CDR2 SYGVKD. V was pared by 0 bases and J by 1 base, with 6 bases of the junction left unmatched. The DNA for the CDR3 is TGTGCCATCAGTGAGTCGATGACAGGGGGTGGAACTAATGAAAAACTGTTTTTT. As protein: CAISESMTGGGTNEKLFF.

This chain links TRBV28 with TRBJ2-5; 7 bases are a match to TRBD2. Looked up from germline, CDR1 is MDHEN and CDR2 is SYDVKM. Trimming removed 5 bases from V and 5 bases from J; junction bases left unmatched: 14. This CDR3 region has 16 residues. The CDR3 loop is CASSLPPGGSSETQYF. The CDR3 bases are TGTGCCAGCAGTCTTCCGCCGGGAGGCTCCTCGGAGACCCAGTACTTC.

The DNA for the CDR3 is TGCAGTGCTAGTGGGGGGGGATCTGGAAACACCATATATTTT. Translation gives CSASGGGSGNTIYF. The V call is TRBV20-1, the J call TRBJ1-3, with D possibly matching TRBD1 (5 bases). Deletions cut 3 bases from V and 1 base from J, with 10 bases between. The germline V gene encodes CDR1 DFQATT and CDR2 SNEGSKA (reference sequence). The CDR3 runs to 14 residues.

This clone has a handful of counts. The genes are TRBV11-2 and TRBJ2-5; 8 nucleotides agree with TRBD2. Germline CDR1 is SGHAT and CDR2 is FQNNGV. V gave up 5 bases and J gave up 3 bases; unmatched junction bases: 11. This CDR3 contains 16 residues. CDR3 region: CASSPGRGRSKETQYF. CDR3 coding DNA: TGTGCCAGCAGCCCGGGTCGCGGGAGGTCAAAAGAGACCCAGTACTTC.